The next 2 T cell receptor beta chains were all read from a single sample in a study of CD8 T cells in ankylosing spondylitis. TCRdb redid the calling of the 5' RACE reads with MiXCR, one entry per CDR3 protein. This table holds about 160,000 distinct CDR3 sequences, around a tenth found once. Sequencing was carried out using blood, either unsorted or a sorted T cell fraction (not recorded which). The receptor set was obtained from a female donor with ankylosing spondylitis or in good health (not recorded which).

This clonotype was seen at least ten times. The CDR3 loop reads CASRLAGGAGELFF. The CDR3 DNA reads TGTGCCAGCAGACTAGCGGGAGGGGCCGGGGAGCTGTTTTTT. The V gene is TRBV28, the J gene TRBJ2-2, with 13 positions matching TRBD2. Germline V gene data show CDR1 as MDHEN and CDR2 as SYDVKM. The CDR3 loop spans 14 amino acids. With 6 bases clipped from V and 6 bases from J, the junction kept 1 base outside the gene matches.

This clonotype was observed a few times. The chain has TRBV7-9 and TRBJ1-1; D perhaps matches TRBD1 (6 bases). Germline-derived CDR1 and CDR2 are SEHNR and FQNEAQ (reference sequence). This CDR3 has 16 amino acids. V was cut by 0 bases and J by 0 bases, with 11 bases left in between. The CDR3 sequence: CASSLAQGGLNTEAFF. The CDR3 nucleotides are TGTGCCAGCAGCTTAGCGCAAGGGGGGTTGAACACTGAAGCTTTCTTT.